The sequence of this TCR beta chain was determined in a study of PD-1 blockade in classical Hodgkin lymphoma. Profiled with immunoSEQ multiplex PCR; TCRdb holds only in-frame clones, not every one. Of 40,000 or so clones in the sample, 80% to 90% were seen once. The CDR3 extends over 16 amino acids. V lost 7 bases and J lost 1, with 17 bases in between. Germline V CDR1 and CDR2: LNHDA, SQIVND (reference sequence). Regarding this clone: Its antigen is as yet unknown.

There was relapse after autologous stem cell transplantation in every patient, and there was variation in brentuximab vedotin exposure. Complete response, partial response or progressive disease was each patient's best response. General study points: Baseline diversity was lower in partial responders and progressors than complete responders. By C4D1, diversity of CD4+ TCRs had risen significantly, whereas that of CD8+ TCRs had not. Relapsed/refractory patients reportedly had lower baseline diversity than newly diagnosed patients.

This TCR was sampled from a human donor with classical Hodgkin lymphoma. The rearrangement uses TRBV19 and TRBJ1-5; no reliable D call. The sequenced sample was peripheral blood mononuclear cells (PBMCs), obtained at baseline. The CDR3 region is CASNLRGRVSNQPQHF. The CDR3 coding sequence is TGTGCCAGTAACCTTCGAGGGAGGGTCAGCAATCAGCCCCAGCATTTT.